This T cell receptor beta chain comes out of a study of cytomegalovirus exposure and HLA in healthy donors. Study-wide points: Researchers reported in a later analysis that a missense DCLRE1C variant was tied to TCR beta V- and J-gene trimming.

On this clone itself: Its antigen is unknown.

The PCR had 60 Vbeta and 13 Jbeta primers. Libraries were prepared by immunoSEQ multiplex PCR; TCRdb keeps only in-frame clonotypes and omits some of them. Found here are 100,000 to 120,000 clones, approximately 86% of them singletons; the top ten hold 1.5% to 2%. The receptor comes from a man aged 35 to 55 in good health and CMV-seronegative. The specimen was PBMCs.

CDR3 in DNA: TGTGCCAGCAGCTTGGCCACAGGGTACTATGGCTACACCTTC. Translated: CASSLATGYYGYTF. This sequence joins TRBV5-4 and TRBJ1-2; possibly TRBD1 for D (6 bases). The CDR3 sequence is 14 residues long. V was pared by 0 bases and J by 3 bases, with 9 bases between. Germline V gives CDR1 SGHNT, CDR2 YYREEE (reference sequence).